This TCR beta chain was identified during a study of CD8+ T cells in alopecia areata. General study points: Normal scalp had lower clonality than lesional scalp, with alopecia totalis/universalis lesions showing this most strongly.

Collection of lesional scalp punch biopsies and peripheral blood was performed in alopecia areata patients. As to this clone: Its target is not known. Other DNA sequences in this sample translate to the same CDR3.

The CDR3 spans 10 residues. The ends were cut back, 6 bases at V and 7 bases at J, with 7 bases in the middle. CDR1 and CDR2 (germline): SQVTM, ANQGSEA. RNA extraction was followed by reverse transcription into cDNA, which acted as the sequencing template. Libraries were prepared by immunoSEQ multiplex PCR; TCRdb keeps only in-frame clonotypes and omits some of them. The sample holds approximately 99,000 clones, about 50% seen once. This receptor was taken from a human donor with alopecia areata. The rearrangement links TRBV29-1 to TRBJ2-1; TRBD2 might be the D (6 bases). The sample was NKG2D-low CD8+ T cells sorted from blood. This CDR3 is CSVGSNEQFF. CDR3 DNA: TGCAGCGTCGGGAGTAATGAGCAGTTCTTC.